The entry that follows covers one T cell receptor beta chain sequence. Its specificity is not known. The CDR3 has 14 amino acids. Germline V gives CDR1 MNHEY, CDR2 SVGAGI. V lost 0 bases and J 5 bases, leaving 10 bases between the germline ends. PBMCs provided sorted CD4+ and CD8+ T cells. RNA was extracted and reverse transcribed into cDNA as the sequencing template. Method: immunoSEQ multiplex PCR; TCRdb's copy keeps in-frame clones and lacks some. This repertoire shows roughly 150,000 clones, 55% found once; its top ten account for about 4.4%. The data derive from a study of CD8+ T cells in alopecia areata. Regarding the study as a whole: Scalp sample data also include resident alphabeta T cells from normal skin. Higher clonality and more expanded CD8+ clones appeared in lesional than normal scalp. In patients, TCRs were shared less clearly than in mice, and HLA may possibly be involved.

Sequencing used CD4+ T cells sorted from blood. The J gene is TRBJ2-5, the V gene TRBV6-5; D perhaps matches TRBD2 (5 bases). This clonotype originated in a human donor in good health. This chain's CDR3 is CASSYSKGGETQYF. Here the CDR3 DNA reads TGTGCCAGCAGTTACTCGAAAGGCGGGGAGACCCAGTACTTC.